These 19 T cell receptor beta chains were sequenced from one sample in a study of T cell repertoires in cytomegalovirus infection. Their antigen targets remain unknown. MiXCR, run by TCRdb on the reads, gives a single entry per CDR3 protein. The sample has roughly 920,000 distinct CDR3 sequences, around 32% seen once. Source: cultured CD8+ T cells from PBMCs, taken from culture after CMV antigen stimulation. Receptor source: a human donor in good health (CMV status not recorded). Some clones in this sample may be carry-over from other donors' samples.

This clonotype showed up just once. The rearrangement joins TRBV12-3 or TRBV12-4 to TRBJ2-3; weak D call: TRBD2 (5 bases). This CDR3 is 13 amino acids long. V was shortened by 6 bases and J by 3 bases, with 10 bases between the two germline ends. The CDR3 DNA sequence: TGTGCCAGCAGCCCGGAGGAAACAGATACGCAGTATTTT. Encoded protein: CASSPEETDTQYF.

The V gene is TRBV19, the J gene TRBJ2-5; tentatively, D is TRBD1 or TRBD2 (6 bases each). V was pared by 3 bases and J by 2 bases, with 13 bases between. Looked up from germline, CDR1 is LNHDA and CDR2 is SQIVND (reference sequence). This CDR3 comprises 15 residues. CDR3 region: CASSMGAGPQETQYF. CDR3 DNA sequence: TGTGCCAGTAGTATGGGGGCGGGACCGCAAGAGACCCAGTACTTC.

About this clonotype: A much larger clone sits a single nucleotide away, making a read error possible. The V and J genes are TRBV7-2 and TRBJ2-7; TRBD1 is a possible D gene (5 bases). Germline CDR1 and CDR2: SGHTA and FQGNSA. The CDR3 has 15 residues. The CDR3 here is CVSRAPHSGSEEQYF. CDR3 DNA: TGTGTCAGCAGGGCCCCACACTCGGGTTCGGAGGAGCAGTACTTC.

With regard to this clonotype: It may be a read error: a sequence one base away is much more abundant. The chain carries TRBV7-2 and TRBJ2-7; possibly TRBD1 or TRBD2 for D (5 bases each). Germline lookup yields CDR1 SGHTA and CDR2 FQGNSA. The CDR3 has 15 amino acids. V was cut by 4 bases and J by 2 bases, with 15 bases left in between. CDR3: CASSSPTGRTYEQYV. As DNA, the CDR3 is TGTGCCAGCAGCTCACCCACGGGACGCACCTACGAGCAGTACGTC.

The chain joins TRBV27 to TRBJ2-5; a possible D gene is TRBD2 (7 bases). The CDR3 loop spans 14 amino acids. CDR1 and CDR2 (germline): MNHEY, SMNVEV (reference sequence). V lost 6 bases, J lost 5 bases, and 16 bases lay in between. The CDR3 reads CASRRGRGSETQYF. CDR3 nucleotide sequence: TGTGCCAGCAGGCGGGGGCGGGGGTCGGAGACCCAGTACTTC.

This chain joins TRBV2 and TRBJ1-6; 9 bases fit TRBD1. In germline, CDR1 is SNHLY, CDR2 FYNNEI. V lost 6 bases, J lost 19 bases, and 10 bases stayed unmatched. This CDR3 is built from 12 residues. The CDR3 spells CASRSPGTGKHF. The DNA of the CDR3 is TGTGCCAGCAGGAGCCCTGGGACAGGGAAACACTTT.

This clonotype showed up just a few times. As DNA, the CDR3 is TGTGCCAGCCCGAGGGACAGGCCCAATTCACCCCTCCACTTT. This sequence encodes CASPRDRPNSPLHF. The gene calls are TRBV19 and TRBJ1-6; TRBD1 agrees at 8 bases. V lost 9 bases and J lost 7; bases outside the gene matches: 8. In germline, CDR1 is LNHDA, CDR2 SQIVND (reference sequence). CDR3 size: 14 residues.

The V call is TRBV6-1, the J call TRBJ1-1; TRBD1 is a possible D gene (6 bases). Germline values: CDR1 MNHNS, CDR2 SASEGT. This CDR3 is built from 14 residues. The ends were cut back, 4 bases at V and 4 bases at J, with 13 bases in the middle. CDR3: CASSVNRVPTEAFF. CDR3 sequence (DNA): TGTGCCAGCAGTGTCAACAGGGTCCCCACTGAAGCTTTCTTT.

DNA of the CDR3: TGTGCCAGCAGCGGTCGGCAGGACAGGGACATAGATACGCAGTATTTT. It encodes CASSGRQDRDIDTQYF. The chain joins TRBV9 to TRBJ2-3; 8 positions agree with TRBD1. Germline trimming cut 3 bases from V and 5 bases from J; bases unmatched to any gene: 11. This CDR3 spans 16 amino acids. From germline, CDR1 is SGDLS and CDR2 YYNGEE.

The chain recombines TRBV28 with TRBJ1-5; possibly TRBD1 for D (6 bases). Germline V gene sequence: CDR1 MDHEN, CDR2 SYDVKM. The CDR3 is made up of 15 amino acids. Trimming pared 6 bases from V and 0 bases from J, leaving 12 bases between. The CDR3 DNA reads TGTGCCAGCAGGAGACAGGCTTATAGCAATCAGCCCCAGCATTTT. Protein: CASRRQAYSNQPQHF.

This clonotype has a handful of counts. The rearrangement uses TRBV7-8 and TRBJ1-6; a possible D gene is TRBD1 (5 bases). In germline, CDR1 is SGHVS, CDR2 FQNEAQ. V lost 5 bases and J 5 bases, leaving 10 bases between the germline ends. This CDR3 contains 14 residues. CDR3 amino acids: CASSPDTNNSPLHF. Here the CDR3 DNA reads TGTGCCAGCAGCCCGGACACTAATAATTCACCCCTCCACTTT.

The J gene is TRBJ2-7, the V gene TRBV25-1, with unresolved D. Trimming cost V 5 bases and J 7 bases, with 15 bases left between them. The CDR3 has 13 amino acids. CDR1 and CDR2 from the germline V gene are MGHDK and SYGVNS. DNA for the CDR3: TGTGCCAGCAGTCATTTCGCATCTGGGGAGCAGTACTTC. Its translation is CASSHFASGEQYF.

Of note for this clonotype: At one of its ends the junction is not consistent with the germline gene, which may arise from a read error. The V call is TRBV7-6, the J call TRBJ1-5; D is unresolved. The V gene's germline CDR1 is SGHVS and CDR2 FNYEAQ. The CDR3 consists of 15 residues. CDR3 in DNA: TGTGCCAGCAGCTTAGGTTGGAATAGCAATCAGTCCCAGCATTTT. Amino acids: CASSLGWNSNQSQHF.

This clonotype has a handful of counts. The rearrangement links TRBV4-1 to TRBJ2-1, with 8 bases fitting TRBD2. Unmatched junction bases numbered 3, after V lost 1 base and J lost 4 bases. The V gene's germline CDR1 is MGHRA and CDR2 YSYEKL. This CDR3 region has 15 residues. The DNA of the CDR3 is TGCGCCAGCAGCCAAGTAGCGGGGTTTTACAATGAGCAGTTCTTC. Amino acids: CASSQVAGFYNEQFF.

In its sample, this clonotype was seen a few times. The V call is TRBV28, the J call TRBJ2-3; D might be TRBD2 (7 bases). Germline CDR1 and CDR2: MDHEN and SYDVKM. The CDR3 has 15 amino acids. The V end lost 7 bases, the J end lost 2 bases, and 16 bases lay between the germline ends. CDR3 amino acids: CASTLGGPVTDTQYF. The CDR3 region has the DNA TGTGCCAGCACCTTGGGGGGGCCGGTCACAGATACGCAGTATTTT.

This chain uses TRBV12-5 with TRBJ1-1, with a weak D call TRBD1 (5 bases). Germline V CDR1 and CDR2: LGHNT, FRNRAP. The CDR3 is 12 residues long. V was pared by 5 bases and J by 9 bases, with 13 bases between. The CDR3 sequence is CASGPPGHKAFF. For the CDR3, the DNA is TGTGCTAGTGGTCCCCCCGGACATAAAGCTTTCTTT.

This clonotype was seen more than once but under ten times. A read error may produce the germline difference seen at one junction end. CDR3 region: CASNLGDRDYNEQFF. As DNA, the CDR3 is TGTGCCAGCAACTTAGGGGACAGGGATTACAATGAGCAGTTCTTC. V usage is TRBV7-8 and J usage is TRBJ2-1; 9 bases match TRBD1. The CDR3 loop spans 15 amino acids. Germline V gene data show CDR1 as SGHVS and CDR2 as FQNEAQ.

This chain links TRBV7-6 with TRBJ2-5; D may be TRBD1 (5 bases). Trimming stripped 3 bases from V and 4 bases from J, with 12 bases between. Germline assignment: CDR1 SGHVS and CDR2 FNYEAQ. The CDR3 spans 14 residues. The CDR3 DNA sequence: TGTGCCAGCAGCTTTGGAGACAGTATAGAGACCCAGTACTTC. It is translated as CASSFGDSIETQYF.

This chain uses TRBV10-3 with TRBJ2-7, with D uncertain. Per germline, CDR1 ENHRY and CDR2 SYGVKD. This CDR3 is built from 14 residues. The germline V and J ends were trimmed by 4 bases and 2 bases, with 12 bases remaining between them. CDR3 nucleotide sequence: TGTGCCATCAGTGGGAACGAAACCCCCTACGAGCAGTACTTC. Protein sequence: CAISGNETPYEQYF.